The 24 T cell receptor beta chains given below trace back to one sample, sequenced in a study of blood T cells in healthy people across ages. Alongside a J-beta primer mix, a sample-barcoded 5' primer served in a second PCR lasting about 7 to 12 cycles. TCRdb recomputed calls from the 5' RACE reads with MiXCR, one row per CDR3 protein. The sample lists around 800,000 distinct CDR3 sequences, around half occurring once. Sequencing used blood. Every receptor here comes from a man of 80 years or more in good health.

The V and J genes are TRBV28 and TRBJ2-1, with unresolved D. The CDR3 runs to 12 residues. Deletions cut 8 bases from V and 15 bases from J, with 20 bases between. Germline CDR1 reads MDHEN; CDR2 reads SYDVKM. The CDR3: CASVTWGSVWFF. For the CDR3, the DNA is TGTGCCAGCGTCACTTGGGGAAGCGTTTGGTTCTTC.

There are a few counts of this clonotype. The V gene is TRBV7-3, the J gene TRBJ2-7; D is possibly TRBD2 (7 bases). CDR1 and CDR2 from the germline V gene are SGHTA and FQGTGA. V was clipped by 5 bases and J by 5 bases, with 34 bases between them. The CDR3 runs to 20 residues. CDR3 sequence (DNA): TGTGCCAGCAGCCCAATGGGGGCCTTGACTAGCCGGAGTAACGTGGACGAGCAGTACTTC. This gives the protein CASSPMGALTSRSNVDEQYF. Complete variable domain (other parts from reference TRBV7-3 and TRBJ2-7): GAGVSQTPSNKVTEKGKYVELRCDPISGHTALYWYRQSLGQGPEFLIYFQGTGAADDSGLPNDRFFAVRPEGSVSTLKIQRTERGDSAVYLCASSPMGALTSRSNVDEQYFGPGTRLTVT.

V and J are TRBV20-1 and TRBJ2-2; weak D call: TRBD2 (6 bases). The V gene lost 6 bases and the J gene lost 2 bases, with 13 bases spanning the gap. The V gene's germline CDR1 is DFQATT and CDR2 SNEGSKA (reference sequence). This CDR3 has 14 residues. The CDR3 DNA follows: TGCAGTGCGCAAGCCGGGACTAACACCGGGGAGCTGTTTTTT. It translates to CSAQAGTNTGELFF.

The sample holds many counts of this clonotype. The gene calls are TRBV20-1 and TRBJ2-6, with no clear D. Germline V gene lookup returns CDR1 DFQATT and CDR2 SNEGSKA (reference sequence). The CDR3 contains 13 residues. The V end was cut by 2 bases, the J end by 2 bases, with 4 bases between. This CDR3 reads CSARIPGANVLTF. In DNA, the CDR3 is TGCAGTGCTAGAATCCCTGGGGCCAACGTCCTGACTTTC.

This clonotype has just a few counts. This chain connects TRBV29-1 to TRBJ2-7; no reliable D call. This CDR3 contains 13 residues. Germline loops: CDR1 SQVTM, CDR2 ANQGSEA. The V gene lost 6 bases and the J gene lost 4 bases, with 16 bases spanning the gap. This chain's CDR3 is CSVMPGTTYEQYF. The CDR3 DNA is TGCAGCGTAATGCCCGGAACAACTTACGAGCAGTACTTC.

The genes are TRBV20-1 and TRBJ2-1; TRBD2 agrees at 7 bases. The ends lost 6 bases at V and 4 bases at J; junction bases unmatched: 9. Germline CDR1 is DFQATT and CDR2 is SNEGSKA (reference sequence). This CDR3 has 14 amino acids. For the CDR3, the DNA is TGCAGTGCCAAGGAGGGAGGGAATTACAATGAGCAGTTCTTC. Amino acid sequence: CSAKEGGNYNEQFF.

The V gene is TRBV19, the J gene TRBJ1-2; possible D gene TRBD1, 6 bases. This CDR3 is built from 14 residues. Trimming removed 5 bases at V and 1 base at J, with 11 bases between. Germline CDR1 is LNHDA and CDR2 is SQIVND (reference sequence). CDR3 DNA sequence: TGTGCCAGTAGTCAAGGACAGTTTAACTATGGCTACACCTTC. Amino acid sequence: CASSQGQFNYGYTF.

The genes are TRBV4-3 and TRBJ2-1, with D hard to call. V gave up 2 bases and J gave up 4 bases, with 21 bases separating them. The CDR3 is made up of 18 amino acids. The V gene's germline CDR1 is LGHNA and CDR2 YSLEER. The CDR3 region has the DNA TGCGCCAGCAGCCAACGGGTAAAAAGACGAACTAATTACAATGAGCAGTTCTTC. This encodes CASSQRVKRRTNYNEQFF.

The V call is TRBV20-1, the J call TRBJ1-2, with D perhaps matching TRBD1 (6 bases). The germline CDR1 and CDR2 sequences are DFQATT and SNEGSKA (reference sequence). V lost 3 bases, J lost 2 bases, and 13 bases lay in between. The CDR3 consists of 14 residues. DNA of the CDR3: TGCAGTGCTAGTGCATTGGGGGGCAACTATGGCTACACCTTC. Amino acids: CSASALGGNYGYTF.

There are many counts of this clonotype. The V and J genes are TRBV4-2 and TRBJ2-4, with TRBD2 identical over 9 bases. Germline assignment: CDR1 LGHNA and CDR2 YNFKEQ. J was trimmed by 13 bases and V by 1 base; bases with no gene match: 11. The CDR3 runs to 15 residues. The CDR3: CASSQGGSGREEQYF. The CDR3 coding sequence is TGTGCCAGCAGCCAAGGAGGTAGCGGGAGAGAAGAGCAGTACTTC.

This clonotype turned up a few times. The chain joins TRBV5-1 to TRBJ2-1, with D perhaps matching TRBD1 or TRBD2 (5 bases each). Germline V gene data show CDR1 as SGHRS and CDR2 as YFSETQ. Trimming took off 1 base at V and 6 bases at J, with 14 bases between the two ends. CDR3 length equals 15 residues. The CDR3 spells CASSLSQGVSNEQFF. CDR3 nucleotide sequence: TGCGCCAGCAGCTTGTCCCAGGGAGTATCCAATGAGCAGTTCTTC.

The CDR3 region is CASSFQGANYGYTF. The DNA of the CDR3 is TGTGCCAGCAGTTTCCAGGGAGCAAACTATGGCTACACCTTC. The V call is TRBV27, the J call TRBJ1-2; possible D gene TRBD1, 5 bases. Trimming took 3 bases from V and 2 from J, leaving 10 bases between them. The germline gives CDR1 MNHEY, CDR2 SMNVEV (reference sequence). The CDR3 consists of 14 residues.

The rearrangement uses TRBV3-1 and TRBJ2-1; 13 bases match TRBD2. The V gene's germline CDR1 is LGHDT and CDR2 YNNKEL (reference sequence). The CDR3 runs to 16 residues. The V gene end was trimmed by 4 bases and the J gene end by 8 bases; junction bases not matched to a gene: 8. DNA of the CDR3: TGTGCCAGCAGCCCCCAACTAGCGGGAGGGCCCGATGAGCAGTTCTTC. The encoded protein is CASSPQLAGGPDEQFF.

For this clonotype: This may stem from a read error, because a much larger clone lies one nucleotide away. The chain is built from TRBV4-1 and TRBJ2-3; the D is unclear. In germline, CDR1 is MGHRA, CDR2 YSYEKL. The CDR3 sequence is 17 residues long. Trimming stripped 3 bases from V and 2 bases from J, with 18 bases between. CDR3 loop: CASSHLMATEYTDTQYF. Here the CDR3 DNA reads TGCGCCAGCAGCCACTTGATGGCGACGGAATACACAGATACGCAGTATTTT.

This chain connects TRBV20-1 to TRBJ1-4; TRBD1 matches 7 bases. The V segment lost 2 bases and the J segment 8 bases; nucleotides outside the gene matches: 14. Germline assignment: CDR1 DFQATT and CDR2 SNEGSKA (reference sequence). The CDR3 is 16 amino acids. The CDR3 sequence is CSARPYRGRRAEKLFF. The CDR3 DNA is TGCAGTGCTAGACCTTATAGGGGGCGACGGGCCGAAAAACTGTTTTTT.

V gene TRBV27 combines with J gene TRBJ2-7; TRBD1 matches 7 bases. The V gene's germline CDR1 is MNHEY and CDR2 SMNVEV (reference sequence). CDR3 length: 15 amino acids. Trimming cost V 5 bases and J 4 bases; bases outside gene matches: 11. CDR3 in amino acids: CASSPPGTVLYEQYF. In DNA form, the CDR3 reads TGTGCCAGCAGTCCGCCAGGGACAGTTTTATACGAGCAGTACTTC.

The rearrangement uses TRBV27 and TRBJ2-1; 9 bases map to TRBD2. CDR1 and CDR2 (germline): MNHEY, SMNVEV (reference sequence). This CDR3 region has 15 residues. J was trimmed by 5 bases and V by 6 bases; bases with no gene match: 8. This chain's CDR3 is CASRLAGVKDNEQFF. As DNA, the CDR3 is TGTGCCAGCAGGTTAGCGGGAGTGAAGGACAATGAGCAGTTCTTC.

The chain is built from TRBV20-1 and TRBJ1-5; a weak D match, TRBD1 (6 bases). Trimming left V 5 bases short and J 5 bases short, with 16 bases between. The germline gives CDR1 DFQATT, CDR2 SNEGSKA (reference sequence). This CDR3 comprises 14 residues. CDR3 in amino acids: CSAGRGAGDQPQHF. The CDR3 DNA sequence: TGCAGTGCTGGACGGGGGGCAGGGGATCAGCCCCAGCATTTT.

The CDR3 region is CASSLDEENYGYTF. CDR3 in DNA: TGTGCCAGCAGCTTAGATGAGGAAAACTATGGCTACACCTTC. The genes are TRBV7-9 and TRBJ1-2; D uncertain. V dropped 1 base and J dropped 2 bases, with 8 bases sitting between them. This CDR3 has 14 residues. Germline CDR1 and CDR2: SEHNR and FQNEAQ (reference sequence).

This clonotype was recorded only once. The genes are TRBV18 and TRBJ2-7; weak D call: TRBD1 (5 bases). Trimming removed 0 bases from V and 7 bases from J, with 16 bases in between. There are 15 residues in the CDR3. The V gene's germline CDR1 is KGHSH and CDR2 LQKENI. CDR3 sequence: CASSPPAGPYDEQYF. The CDR3 bases are TGTGCCAGCTCACCACCGGCAGGGCCCTACGATGAGCAGTACTTC. The full variable domain, rest sourced from reference TRBV18 and TRBJ2-7, is NAGVMQNPRHLVRRRGQEARLRCSPMKGHSHVYWYRQLPEEGLKFMVYLQKENIIDESGMPKERFSAEFPKEGPSILRIQQVVRGDSAAYFCASSPPAGPYDEQYFGPGTRLTVT.

The CDR3 region has the DNA TGCGCCAGCAGCCCCGGGTCCTTTGGGTACAATGAGCAGTTCTTC. Amino acids: CASSPGSFGYNEQFF. V is TRBV5-1 and J is TRBJ2-1; no clear D gene. V was pared by 4 bases and J by 4 bases, with 15 bases between. CDR1 is SGHRS and CDR2 is YFSETQ in the germline V gene. The CDR3 length is 15 residues. Complete variable domain (other parts from reference TRBV5-1 and TRBJ2-1): KAGVTQTPRYLIKTRGQQVTLSCSPISGHRSVSWYQQTPGQGLQFLFEYFSETQRNKGNFPGRFSGRQFSNSRSEMNVSTLELGDSALYLCASSPGSFGYNEQFFGPGTRLTVL.

This clonotype appeared a few times. This chain connects TRBV7-2 to TRBJ2-1; 11 bases match TRBD1. In germline, CDR1 is SGHTA, CDR2 FQGNSA. V shed 5 bases and J 6 bases; nucleotides not matched to a gene: 6. The CDR3 loop spans 15 amino acids. CDR3: CASSPGQGAGNEQFF. CDR3 coding DNA: TGTGCCAGCAGCCCAGGACAGGGGGCGGGCAATGAGCAGTTCTTC.

The chain uses TRBV6-2 or TRBV6-3 and TRBJ2-1; no definite D call. Trimming took off 5 bases at V and 3 bases at J, with 14 bases between the two ends. The germline V gene encodes CDR1 MNHEY and CDR2 SVGEGT. CDR3 size: 15 residues. Written as DNA, the CDR3 is TGTGCCAGCAGTAAACATGGATCGGACTACAATGAGCAGTTCTTC. Its translation: CASSKHGSDYNEQFF.

The chain combines TRBV28 with TRBJ2-5; TRBD1 matches 8 bases. Germline values: CDR1 MDHEN, CDR2 SYDVKM. This CDR3 has 14 amino acids. The V and J ends lost 1 base and 11 bases, in that order; junction bases with no gene match: 9. CDR3 loop: CASSLSQQGVEQYF. CDR3 in DNA: TGTGCCAGCAGTTTATCCCAACAGGGGGTAGAGCAGTACTTC.